Shown below are 5 T cell receptor beta chains from a single sample sequenced in a study of shared clonotypes between healthy human individuals. The table came from immunoSEQ multiplex PCR; TCRdb's copy has only in-frame clones and leaves some out. The sample contains fewer than 650,000 clones, 76% of which appear only once. The sequencing input was PBMCs. These receptors all stem from a woman in her thirties or forties in good health. Some clones in this sample may be carry-over from other donors' samples.

The V call is TRBV27, the J call TRBJ1-5; D call uncertain. This CDR3 has 16 residues. Germline V CDR1 and CDR2: MNHEY, SMNVEV (reference sequence). The V end was cut by 2 bases, the J end by 0 bases, with 11 bases between. This CDR3 reads CASSLTHPSSNQPQHF. The CDR3 DNA reads TGTGCCAGCAGTTTAACCCACCCAAGTAGCAATCAGCCCCAGCATTTT.

V and J are TRBV11-3 and TRBJ2-2; D is undetermined. Trimming stripped 2 bases from V and 0 bases from J, with 7 bases between. Germline CDR1 is SGHNT and CDR2 is YENEEA. This CDR3 has 15 amino acids. CDR3: CASSLSGTNTGELFF. The CDR3 nucleotides read TGTGCCAGCAGCTTAAGTGGGACGAACACCGGGGAGCTGTTTTTT.

This clone showed up just once. This chain connects TRBV4-1 to TRBJ1-1, with a possible D match to TRBD1 (5 bases). V lost 4 bases and J 0 bases, leaving 18 bases between the germline ends. The CDR3 contains 17 residues. CDR1 is MGHRA and CDR2 is YSYEKL in the germline V gene. The DNA for the CDR3 is TGCGCCAGCAGCCCGACCCGGTGGATACAGGTGAACACTGAAGCTTTCTTT. Encoded protein: CASSPTRWIQVNTEAFF.

The chain joins TRBV6-8 to TRBJ1-3; D perhaps matches TRBD1 (5 bases). Germline values: CDR1 MNHGY, CDR2 SAAAGT. The CDR3 extends over 15 amino acids. V lost 8 bases to trimming and J lost 0 bases, with 14 bases between them. CDR3 coding DNA: TGTGCCAGCGGGACCCAACAGGTCTCTGGAAACACCATATATTTT. Its protein is CASGTQQVSGNTIYF.

Concerning this clone: This may come from a read error, since a much larger clone is one base off. In the same sample, other DNA sequences code for this CDR3. The chain carries TRBV5-8 and TRBJ1-5; TRBD1 agrees at 7 bases. Germline lookup yields CDR1 SGHTS and CDR2 YDEGEE. Trimming removed 1 base from V and 1 base from J; junction bases left unmatched: 8. This CDR3 comprises 17 residues. The CDR3 DNA reads TGTGCCAGCAGCTTGTGGACAGGAGATGGCAGCAATCAGCCCCAGCATTTT. The encoded protein is CASSLWTGDGSNQPQHF.